A single sample is the source of the 3 T cell receptor beta chains below, sequenced in a study of cytomegalovirus exposure and HLA in healthy donors. Amplification used 60 Vbeta primers and 13 Jbeta primers. Sequencing used immunoSEQ multiplex PCR; TCRdb keeps in-frame clones, though not all of them. The sample lists 130,000 or so clones, around 84% occurring once. Sequenced material: PBMCs. Source of these receptors: a man aged 18-30 years in good health and CMV-seronegative.

The rearrangement joins TRBV11-2 to TRBJ2-5; no reliable D call. The CDR3 sequence is 13 residues long. Germline CDR1 is SGHAT and CDR2 is FQNNGV. The V gene lost 2 bases and the J gene lost 4 bases, with 8 bases spanning the gap. CDR3 residues: CASSLWARETQYF. The CDR3 bases are TGTGCCAGCAGCTTATGGGCGAGAGAGACCCAGTACTTC. Looking up the rest from reference TRBV11-2 and TRBJ2-5 gives the full variable domain: EAGVAQSPRYKIIEKRQSVAFWCNPISGHATLYWYQQILGQGPKLLIQFQNNGVVDDSQLPKDRFSAERLKGVDSTLKIQPAKLEDSAVYLCASSLWARETQYFGPGTRLLVL.

The chain is built from TRBV9 and TRBJ2-1, with 12 bases matching TRBD2. CDR3 length: 15 residues. Trimming removed 3 bases from V and 3 bases from J; junction bases left unmatched: 1. The germline V gene encodes CDR1 SGDLS and CDR2 YYNGEE. This CDR3 is CASSASGGDYNEQFF. CDR3 sequence (DNA): TGTGCCAGCAGCGCTAGCGGGGGGGACTACAATGAGCAGTTCTTC.

The V and J genes are TRBV23-1 and TRBJ1-1; 7 bases agree with TRBD1. TRBV23-1 is flagged as an ORF with uncertain function. The CDR3 is 14 residues long. J gave up 5 bases and V 2 bases, and 5 bases lay outside the gene matches. The CDR3 DNA sequence: TGCGCCAGCAGTCAAACCCCAGGGGGGACTGAAGCTTTCTTT. The encoded protein is CASSQTPGGTEAFF.